One and the same sample provided the 21 T cell receptor beta chains below, sequenced in a study of cytomegalovirus exposure and HLA in healthy donors (dated by TCRdb to between 2016 and 2019). The library was generated by the immunoSEQ multiplex PCR assay. TCRdb provides this immuneACCESS table in a form limited to in-frame rearrangements. Some clones are lacking; in checked studies, under half of them reflect an unresolved V gene, and why the rest are absent is not known. The sample table contains hundreds of thousands of clones; only one count was recorded for about 90% of them. 12% of the sample goes to the ten largest clones. Material for sequencing was PBMCs. Every receptor here comes from a man aged 18 to 29 in good health and CMV-seropositive.

This clone has a single count. V gene TRBV7-2 combines with J gene TRBJ1-4; D gene ambiguous. The V and J ends lost 1 base and 5 bases respectively, with 8 bases between them. Germline lookup yields CDR1 SGHTA and CDR2 FQGNSA. The CDR3 runs 14 residues. Here the CDR3 reads CASSLVSLNEKLFF. In DNA form, the CDR3 reads TGTGCCAGCAGCTTAGTCTCCCTCAATGAAAAACTGTTTTTT.

This chain uses TRBV6-1 with TRBJ1-2, with 7 nucleotides matching TRBD1. This CDR3 has 13 amino acids. Germline V gives CDR1 MNHNS, CDR2 SASEGT. V shed 5 bases and J 4 bases; nucleotides not matched to a gene: 4. The CDR3 region has the DNA TGTGCCAGCAGTTCGACAGGGATCTATGGCTACACCTTC. As protein: CASSSTGIYGYTF.

The V call is TRBV15, the J call TRBJ1-5; D not resolved. The V gene's germline CDR1 is LNHNV and CDR2 YYDKDF (reference sequence). The CDR3 is made up of 15 amino acids. Trimming took off 1 base at V and 0 bases at J, with 7 bases between the two ends. The CDR3: CATSRVDNSNQPQHF. Here the CDR3 DNA reads TGTGCCACCAGCAGAGTCGACAATAGCAATCAGCCCCAGCATTTT.

This clone has a handful of counts. The chain employs TRBV19 and TRBJ1-2; 7 positions agree with TRBD1. Germline values: CDR1 LNHDA, CDR2 SQIVND (reference sequence). V lost 3 bases to trimming and J lost 5 bases; unmatched junction nucleotides: 6. This CDR3 has 14 amino acids. Written as DNA, the CDR3 is TGTGCCAGTAGTATTGACAGGGCTCGGTATGGCTACACCTTC. Translating gives CASSIDRARYGYTF.

This clone was seen only a few times. V and J are TRBV28 and TRBJ2-7; 7 bases line up with TRBD1. Trimming took 2 bases from V and 3 from J; bases not matched to a gene: 7. Per the germline V gene, CDR1 is MDHEN and CDR2 is SYDVKM. The CDR3 runs 15 residues. The CDR3 DNA reads TGTGCCAGCAGTTTAGGGCAGGGGGTAAGCTACGAGCAGTACTTC. Its protein product is CASSLGQGVSYEQYF.

The CDR3 DNA follows: TGTGCCAGCAGCTTAGAGGCCGGAGTGAACACTGAAGCTTTCTTT. It codes for CASSLEAGVNTEAFF. V gene TRBV7-9 combines with J gene TRBJ1-1, with D uncertain. Germline lookup yields CDR1 SEHNR and CDR2 FQNEAQ (reference sequence). The CDR3 sequence is 15 residues long. With 1 base removed from V and 0 bases from J, the gap between germline ends came to 9 bases. Looking up the rest from reference TRBV7-9 and TRBJ1-1 gives the full variable domain: DTGVSQNPRHKITKRGQNVTFRCDPISEHNRLYWYRQTLGQGPEFLTYFQNEAQLEKSRLLSDRFSAERPKGSFSTLEIQRTEQGDSAMYLCASSLEAGVNTEAFFGQGTRLTVV.

The V call is TRBV27, the J call TRBJ2-2, with D perhaps matching TRBD1 (5 bases). With 5 bases removed from V and 4 bases from J, the gap between germline ends came to 11 bases. This CDR3 has 14 amino acids. Germline V lookup: CDR1 MNHEY, CDR2 SMNVEV (reference sequence). CDR3 DNA sequence: TGTGCCAGCAGTCAATATCAGGGCACCGGGGAGCTGTTTTTT. It translates to CASSQYQGTGELFF.

This sequence joins TRBV2 and TRBJ2-3, with 7 positions matching TRBD2. In germline, CDR1 is SNHLY, CDR2 FYNNEI. The CDR3 is 14 amino acids. V shed 10 bases, J shed 0 bases, and the junction held 7 bases outside the gene matches. CDR3 DNA: TGTGCCATTACGCTAGCGGACAGCACAGATACGCAGTATTTT. As protein: CAITLADSTDTQYF.

The V and J genes are TRBV7-9 and TRBJ1-3, with D hard to call. Germline lookup yields CDR1 SEHNR and CDR2 FQNEAQ (reference sequence). The V end was cut by 4 bases, the J end by 4 bases, with 11 bases between. The CDR3 spans 14 residues. CDR3 in DNA: TGTGCCAGCAGCTCGGACTTGCCGGGAAACACCATATATTTT. It is translated as CASSSDLPGNTIYF.

The rearrangement joins TRBV11-2 to TRBJ2-7; D is ambiguous. V was clipped by 3 bases and J by 6 bases, with 15 bases between them. The CDR3 covers 14 residues. CDR1 and CDR2 (germline): SGHAT, FQNNGV. CDR3: CASSFLQTLAEQYF. CDR3 DNA sequence: TGTGCCAGCAGCTTCCTCCAGACTCTGGCCGAGCAGTACTTC. The full variable domain, completed using reference TRBV11-2 and TRBJ2-7, is EAGVAQSPRYKIIEKRQSVAFWCNPISGHATLYWYQQILGQGPKLLIQFQNNGVVDDSQLPKDRFSAERLKGVDSTLKIQPAKLEDSAVYLCASSFLQTLAEQYFGPGTRLTVT.

CDR3 protein: CASSLAGQGETQYF. The CDR3 DNA is TGTGCCAGCAGCTTAGCGGGACAGGGGGAGACCCAGTACTTC. V gene TRBV7-7 combines with J gene TRBJ2-5, with 10 nucleotides matching TRBD1. Trimming removed 0 bases from V and 5 bases from J; junction bases left unmatched: 0. This CDR3 is 14 amino acids long. Germline values: CDR1 SSHAT, CDR2 FNYEAQ (reference sequence).

The V gene is TRBV5-1, the J gene TRBJ2-3; D is possibly TRBD1 (5 bases). Germline V gene data show CDR1 as SGHRS and CDR2 as YFSETQ. Trimming stripped 2 bases from V and 1 base from J, with 8 bases between. CDR3 length: 14 amino acids. The CDR3 DNA reads as TGCGCCAGCAGCTTAGGACAACGCACAGATACGCAGTATTTT. This gives the protein CASSLGQRTDTQYF.

The V gene is TRBV6-5, the J gene TRBJ1-1; no definite D call. This CDR3 spans 13 amino acids. The germline V gene has CDR1 MNHEY and CDR2 SVGAGI. V lost 4 bases and J 1 base, leaving 7 bases between the germline ends. The CDR3 loop is CASSSHGNTEAFF. Here the CDR3 DNA reads TGTGCCAGCAGTTCCCACGGGAACACTGAAGCTTTCTTT.

V and J are TRBV2 and TRBJ2-6; D possibly matches TRBD1 or TRBD2 (7 bases each). V lost 6 bases to trimming and J lost 3 bases, with 15 bases between them. Germline V gene data show CDR1 as SNHLY and CDR2 as FYNNEI. The CDR3 totals 16 residues. The CDR3 protein is CASRLSGGVGANVLTF. Here the CDR3 DNA reads TGTGCCAGCAGGCTTTCAGGGGGGGTTGGGGCCAACGTCCTGACTTTC. The complete variable domain, with remaining parts taken from reference TRBV2 and TRBJ2-6, reads EPEVTQTPSHQVTQMGQEVILRCVPISNHLYFYWYRQILGQKVEFLVSFYNNEISEKSEIFDDQFSVERPDGSNFTLKIRSTKLEDSAMYFCASRLSGGVGANVLTFGAGSRLTVL.

V and J are TRBV20-1 and TRBJ2-7, with unresolved D. Deletions cut 5 bases from V and 2 bases from J, with 4 bases between. The germline V gene has CDR1 DFQATT and CDR2 SNEGSKA (reference sequence). The CDR3 is 10 amino acids. CDR3 sequence: CSAGTYEQYF. In DNA form, the CDR3 reads TGCAGTGCTGGCACCTACGAGCAGTACTTC.

The chain combines TRBV27 with TRBJ1-1; TRBD1 matches 11 bases. CDR3 size: 16 residues. With 5 bases clipped from V and 8 bases from J, the junction kept 13 bases outside the gene matches. Looked up from germline, CDR1 is MNHEY and CDR2 is SMNVEV (reference sequence). The CDR3 DNA reads as TGTGCCAGCAGTCCTAGTTCCGGGACAGGGGGGCGGGAAGCTTTCTTT. Amino acid sequence: CASSPSSGTGGREAFF.

This clone occurred once. CDR3 region: CASSAGTSVETQYF. CDR3 DNA: TGTGCCAGCAGTGCCGGGACTAGCGTAGAGACCCAGTACTTC. V is TRBV2 and J is TRBJ2-5, with TRBD2 matching 10 bases. V lost 4 bases, J lost 4 bases, and 3 bases stayed unmatched. In germline, CDR1 is SNHLY, CDR2 FYNNEI. CDR3 length: 14 amino acids.

The rearrangement links TRBV4-1 to TRBJ2-2, with D perhaps given as TRBD1 or TRBD2 (5 bases each). This CDR3 has 12 amino acids. V was clipped by 7 bases and J by 6 bases, with 9 bases between them. CDR1 MGHRA and CDR2 YSYEKL come from the germline V gene. The CDR3 loop reads CASTSGPGELFF. The CDR3 nucleotides read TGCGCCAGCACTTCGGGGCCCGGGGAGCTGTTTTTT.

The rearrangement joins TRBV25-1 to TRBJ2-2, with D hard to call. V dropped 4 bases and J dropped 3 bases, with 12 bases sitting between them. CDR1 MGHDK and CDR2 SYGVNS come from the germline V gene. The CDR3 sequence is 15 residues long. The CDR3 DNA sequence: TGTGCCAGCAGTGTAGGTGGCAGACACACCGGGGAGCTGTTTTTT. The encoded protein is CASSVGGRHTGELFF.

The rearrangement links TRBV30 to TRBJ2-3, with TRBD2 as a possible D gene (5 bases). This CDR3 has 14 residues. CDR1 and CDR2 (germline): GTSNPN, SVGIG (reference sequence). The V end lost 1 base, the J end lost 11 bases, and 19 bases lay between the germline ends. The CDR3 region has the DNA TGTGCCTGGAGTGGGGTTGGGCAGGACGGAGGGCAGTATTTT. Amino acid sequence: CAWSGVGQDGGQYF.

The chain couples TRBV9 to TRBJ2-7; 7 bases line up with TRBD2. Germline V gene lookup returns CDR1 SGDLS and CDR2 YYNGEE. The CDR3 covers 13 residues. The V and J ends lost 4 bases and 6 bases, in that order; junction bases with no gene match: 7. CDR3 protein: CASSPGGSGEQYF. The CDR3 DNA is TGTGCCAGCAGCCCCGGGGGGTCCGGCGAGCAGTACTTC.